These T cell receptor beta chains were read from a single sample in a study of brain T cells in children with intractable seizures. Libraries were prepared by immunoSEQ multiplex PCR; TCRdb keeps only in-frame clonotypes and omits some of them. The table shows 55,000 to 80,000 clones, with about 96% occurring only once. This specimen was peripheral blood, taken at surgery. The receptors shown here come from a boy younger than two with focal cortical dysplasia and intractable seizures. The CDR3 runs from the conserved cysteine through the conserved F or W. A D gene is named only where the DNA matches it firmly. Expanded clones are given a class, and other clones once, few, many or no size at all.

>NA|TRBJ1-3|TRBV4-1|once
TGCGCCAGCAGCCAGAGGTACCTCTCTGGAAACACCATATATTTT
CASSQRYLSGNTIYF
>NA|TRBJ1-6|TRBV6-2/TRBV6-3|NA
TGTGCCAGCAGTTACTCACCGGGTGGCGGTGGGGATTCACCCCTCCACTTT
CASSYSPGGGGDSPLHF
>NA|TRBJ2-7|TRBV28|NA
TGTGCCAGCAGTATGGGACCCCCGAGCTCCTACGAGCAGTACTTC
CASSMGPPSSYEQYF
>NA|TRBJ1-4|TRBV4-2|NA
TGTGCCAGCAGCCAAGAAACGGCCGGGACAAATGAAAAACTGTTTTTT
CASSQETAGTNEKLFF
>NA|TRBJ2-1|TRBV19|once
TGTGCCAGTAGTGCCGGGTACAATGAGCAGTTCTTC
CASSAGYNEQFF
>TRBD1|TRBJ1-5|TRBV5-8|NA
TGTGCCAGCAGCTTGGGGGCGGACAGGGGGGATCAGCCCCAGCATTTT
CASSLGADRGDQPQHF
>TRBD1|TRBJ2-3|TRBV4-1|NA
TGCGCCAGCAGCCAAGATGGACAGGGGACAACAGATACGCAGTATTTT
CASSQDGQGTTDTQYF
>TRBD2|TRBJ2-1|TRBV6-2/TRBV6-3|NA
TGTGCCAGCAGTACGCCCCCCGGGACTAGCGGACCGTACAATGAGCAGTTCTTC
CASSTPPGTSGPYNEQFF
>TRBD2|TRBJ2-3|TRBV18|NA
TGTGCCAGCTCAACTCAAACCGGGACTAGCGGATCAGATACGCAGTATTTT
CASSTQTGTSGSDTQYF
>NA|TRBJ2-3|TRBV11-2|NA
TGTGCCAGCAGCTTCCTGGCCTCGAGCACAGATACGCAGTATTTT
CASSFLASSTDTQYF
>NA|TRBJ2-1|TRBV19|NA
TGTGCCAGTAGTATAGATCTAGGCAGGGCAGGTGAGCAGTTCTTC
CASSIDLGRAGEQFF
>TRBD1|TRBJ1-2|TRBV19|NA
TGTGCCAGTAGAAGCGGTCAGGGGGAGCACTATGGCTACACCTTC
CASRSGQGEHYGYTF
>TRBD2|TRBJ2-1|TRBV7-2|NA
TGTGCCAGCAGCTTACTAGCGGGCTCCTACAATGAGCAGTTCTTC
CASSLLAGSYNEQFF
>NA|TRBJ1-2|TRBV6-5|NA
TGTGCCAGCAGTCCCGACAGTTACACCTTC
CASSPDSYTF
>TRBD1|TRBJ2-7|TRBV4-2|NA
TGTGCCAGCAGCCAGGGGCAACAGGGGGTTGTGGACTTC
CASSQGQQGVVDF
>TRBD1|TRBJ2-4|TRBV2|NA
TGTGCCAGCAGAAGGACAGGGTCGACCAAAAACATTCAGTACTTC
CASRRTGSTKNIQYF
>NA|TRBJ1-5|TRBV7-8|NA
TGTGCCAGCAGCTTTGCGTCGGGGGGCCAGCCCCAGCATTTT
CASSFASGGQPQHF
>NA|TRBJ1-5|TRBV12-3/TRBV12-4|NA
TGTGCCAGCCGCGATAGCAATCAGCCCCAGCATTTT
CASRDSNQPQHF
>TRBD2|TRBJ2-5|TRBV7-2|NA
TGTGCCAGCAGCTTCGCCCTCAGCGGGGGGGCCCGGGAGACCCAGTACTTC
CASSFALSGGARETQYF
>NA|TRBJ2-1|TRBV11-2|NA
TGTGCCAGCAGCTTCGGGGGTGCCACCTACAATGAGCAGTTCTTC
CASSFGGATYNEQFF
>NA|TRBJ2-3|TRBV6-4|NA
TGTGCCAGCAGCGGACAGCCAAGCACAGATACGCAGTATTTT
CASSGQPSTDTQYF
>TRBD1|TRBJ2-7|TRBV29-1|NA
TGCAGCGCCGTCTGGACAGGGGGGTACGAGCAGTACTTC
CSAVWTGGYEQYF
>NA|TRBJ1-1|TRBV6-5|NA
TGTGCCAGCAGCCGGAGTAGCATGAACACTGAAGCTTTCTTT
CASSRSSMNTEAFF
>NA|TRBJ2-7|TRBV19|NA
TGTGCCAGTAGTATATTCGGGAGCAACTACGAGCAGTACTTC
CASSIFGSNYEQYF
>NA|TRBJ1-5|TRBV10-3|NA
TGTGCCATCAGTGAACGGGACGCCCTTGGCCAGCCCCAGCATTTT
CAISERDALGQPQHF
>TRBD2|TRBJ2-1|TRBV7-6|NA
TGTGCCAGCAGCGTTAGCGGGGGGTCTTACAATGAGCAGTTCTTC
CASSVSGGSYNEQFF
>NA|TRBJ1-1|TRBV7-7|NA
TGTGCCAGCAGCTTAGATCAGGGCACTGAAGCTTTCTTT
CASSLDQGTEAFF
>TRBD1|TRBJ1-1|TRBV20-1|once
TGCAGTGCTAGAACAGGGGCTGAAGCTTTCTTT
CSARTGAEAFF
>NA|TRBJ2-6|TRBV7-2|NA
TGTGCCAGCAGCTTAGCATACAGGGACCCTGGGGCCAACGTCCTGACTTTC
CASSLAYRDPGANVLTF
>NA|TRBJ2-7|TRBV6-5|NA
TGTGCCAGCAGTTACGTACCAGGTTACGAGCAGTACTTC
CASSYVPGYEQYF
>TRBD2|TRBJ2-3|TRBV7-6|NA
TGTGCCAGCAGCTTAGTCGGACTAGCGGGAGGGCCGTGGACAGATACGCAGTATTTT
CASSLVGLAGGPWTDTQYF
>NA|TRBJ1-1|TRBV6-1|NA
TGTGCCAGCAGTGAAACCAGGTCCGAAGCTTTCTTT
CASSETRSEAFF
>TRBD1|TRBJ1-2|TRBV5-1|NA
TGCGCCAGCAGCCAGGACAGGTCGGGCTATGGCTACACCTTC
CASSQDRSGYGYTF
>NA|TRBJ1-5|TRBV19|once
TGTGCCAGTAGCTTACCCAATCAGCCCCAGCATTTT
CASSLPNQPQHF
>NA|TRBJ1-5|TRBV6-5|NA
TGTGCCAGCAGCTACTTGAAGGGGGAGGGCAATCAGCCCCAGCATTTT
CASSYLKGEGNQPQHF
>NA|TRBJ2-5|TRBV12-3/TRBV12-4|NA
TGTGCCAGCAGTTACATACAAGAGACCCAGTACTTC
CASSYIQETQYF
>NA|TRBJ1-6|TRBV6-1|NA
TGTGCCAGCAGTGAATTGGTTGGGGATAATTCACCCCTCCACTTT
CASSELVGDNSPLHF